Listed here are 25 T cell receptor beta chains from one sample, sequenced in a study of human T cells and chemical hapten exposure. The time point here: healthy volunteer bleed at 6 weeks. Before extraction, the whole blood was not fractionated, and total RNA was taken from it. TCRdb reanalysed the RACE reads using MiXCR and keeps one entry per CDR3 protein. The sample holds some 81,000 distinct CDR3 sequences, around 9.4% seen once. The sequencing input was whole blood. The receptors derive from a female donor in good health. Some clones in this sample may be carry-over from other donors' samples.

This clonotype appeared a few times. The rearrangement uses TRBV20-1 and TRBJ2-1, with 7 bases that match TRBD2. V lost 0 bases to trimming and J lost 7 bases; unmatched junction nucleotides: 9. CDR1 is DFQATT, CDR2 SNEGSKA, per germline (reference sequence). This CDR3 region has 15 residues. The chain's CDR3 is CSARDGGTAQNEQFF. CDR3 nucleotides: TGCAGTGCTAGAGACGGGGGGACCGCTCAGAATGAGCAGTTCTTC.

This clonotype was observed a few times. V usage is TRBV5-1 and J usage is TRBJ1-2; D gene uncertain. CDR1 SGHRS and CDR2 YFSETQ come from the germline V gene. The CDR3 loop spans 13 amino acids. Deletions cut 1 base from V and 5 bases from J, with 9 bases between. This CDR3 is CASSLPTEYGYTF. Here the CDR3 DNA reads TGCGCCAGCAGCTTGCCAACAGAGTATGGCTACACCTTC.

This clonotype was observed a handful of times. CDR3 nucleotides: TGTGCCAGCAGCCCCCGGTCCATTCCCTATGGCTACACCTTC. This encodes CASSPRSIPYGYTF. The V gene is TRBV7-2, the J gene TRBJ1-2; D gene uncertain. Germline CDR1 SGHTA, CDR2 FQGNSA. CDR3 size: 14 residues. Trimming took 5 bases from V and 4 from J, leaving 14 bases between them.

This clonotype was seen more than once but under ten times. This chain uses TRBV7-8 with TRBJ2-2, with 9 bases identical to TRBD1. CDR1 and CDR2 from the germline V gene are SGHVS and FQNEAQ. V shed 4 bases, J shed 4 bases, and the junction held 4 bases outside the gene matches. The CDR3 covers 15 residues. CDR3 sequence (DNA): TGTGCCAGCAGCTGGGGACAGGGCCTCACCGGGGAGCTGTTTTTT. Translating gives CASSWGQGLTGELFF.

This chain uses TRBV10-3 with TRBJ1-6; 7 positions match TRBD1. Germline V CDR1 and CDR2: ENHRY, SYGVKD. This CDR3 is built from 16 residues. The J segment lost 0 bases and the V segment lost 6 bases, leaving 5 bases of the junction unmatched. In DNA, the CDR3 is TGTGCCATCAGCCCGGACAGGTTCTCCTATAATTCACCCCTCCACTTT. Its protein is CAISPDRFSYNSPLHF.

This clonotype was recorded at least ten times. The J gene is TRBJ2-3, the V gene TRBV20-1; TRBD1 might be the D (5 bases). Trimming shortened V by 5 bases and J by 2 bases, and 17 bases separated the two germline ends. This CDR3 contains 15 residues. The V gene's germline CDR1 is DFQATT and CDR2 SNEGSKA (reference sequence). DNA of the CDR3: TGCAGTGCTGGGGATGACAGCAAAATCACAGATACGCAGTATTTT. Protein sequence: CSAGDDSKITDTQYF.

In its sample, this clonotype was seen a few times. The chain is built from TRBV6-2 or TRBV6-3 and TRBJ2-3, with 9 bases aligning to TRBD2. Germline V gene lookup returns CDR1 MNHEY and CDR2 SVGEGT. There are 14 residues in the CDR3. J gave up 8 bases and V 2 bases, and 5 bases lay outside the gene matches. CDR3 residues: CASSYASGDVTQYF. The CDR3, as DNA: TGTGCCAGCAGTTACGCTAGCGGGGACGTTACGCAGTATTTT.

This clonotype was observed a handful of times. The chain is built from TRBV6-2 or TRBV6-3 and TRBJ1-2; no clear D. In germline, CDR1 is MNHEY, CDR2 SVGEGT. Trimming took 7 bases from V and 4 from J, leaving 7 bases between them. This CDR3 contains 11 residues. CDR3 in amino acids: CASTASYGYTF. CDR3 coding DNA: TGTGCCAGCACCGCGAGCTATGGCTACACCTTC.

V gene TRBV28 combines with J gene TRBJ2-7; TRBD2 matches 8 bases. The CDR3 spans 16 residues. The trim removed 5 bases at V and 1 base at J, leaving 10 bases unmatched. Germline CDR1 and CDR2: MDHEN and SYDVKM. CDR3 in amino acids: CASSVHRGGFSYEQYF. CDR3 bases: TGTGCCAGCAGTGTCCACCGGGGGGGATTTTCCTACGAGCAGTACTTC.

This clonotype was detected ten times or more. This chain joins TRBV4-3 and TRBJ1-1; D is unclear. The germline gives CDR1 LGHNA, CDR2 YSLEER. This CDR3 contains 15 residues. Deletions cut 0 bases from V and 4 bases from J, with 12 bases between. The CDR3 here is CASSQDLTAATEAFF. CDR3 nucleotide sequence: TGCGCCAGCAGCCAAGATTTGACGGCGGCCACTGAAGCTTTCTTT.

This clonotype was counted between two and nine times. The chain links TRBV3-1 to TRBJ2-3, with D possibly TRBD1 on 6 matching bases. Germline-derived CDR1 and CDR2 are LGHDT and YNNKEL (reference sequence). The CDR3 has 17 residues. V dropped 1 base and J dropped 4 bases, with 18 bases sitting between them. CDR3 residues: CASSQGAGQPASDTQYF. The CDR3 bases are TGTGCCAGCAGCCAAGGGGCCGGACAGCCTGCCTCAGATACGCAGTATTTT.

The sample holds many counts of this clonotype. The chain has TRBV10-3 and TRBJ2-7, with D unclear. Deletions cut 1 base from V and 7 bases from J, with 8 bases between. The CDR3 runs to 12 residues. CDR1 ENHRY and CDR2 SYGVKD come from the germline V gene. CDR3 DNA: TGTGCCATCAGTGAGTTCAGGTCTGAGCAGTACTTC. Translation gives CAISEFRSEQYF.

In its sample, this clonotype was seen a few times. This chain uses TRBV11-2 with TRBJ2-7; D is perhaps TRBD1 (5 bases). The CDR3 contains 14 residues. Germline V gene lookup returns CDR1 SGHAT and CDR2 FQNNGV. V was cut by 4 bases and J by 7 bases, with 17 bases left in between. CDR3 nucleotides: TGTGCCAGCAGCTCTCTAAACAGGCAGTTGGAGCAGTACTTC. Amino acids: CASSSLNRQLEQYF.

This clonotype was seen a few times. This chain joins TRBV12-3 or TRBV12-4 and TRBJ1-3; no clear D. CDR3 size: 15 residues. Trimming took off 8 bases at V and 0 bases at J, with 14 bases between the two ends. The CDR3 DNA sequence: TGTGCCAGCCAGCCTTCGGAGAGCTCTGGAAACACCATATATTTT. Translation gives CASQPSESSGNTIYF.

V and J are TRBV3-1 and TRBJ1-1; D gene uncertain. V was clipped by 4 bases and J by 1 base, with 7 bases between them. The CDR3 consists of 13 residues. Germline-derived CDR1 and CDR2 are LGHDT and YNNKEL (reference sequence). This CDR3 is CASSPYTNTEAFF. CDR3 DNA sequence: TGTGCCAGCAGCCCATACACGAACACTGAAGCTTTCTTT.

This clonotype was seen more than once but under ten times. The V and J genes are TRBV12-3 or TRBV12-4 and TRBJ2-6; tentatively, D is TRBD2 (6 bases). V lost 5 bases, J lost 1 base, and 18 bases lay in between. The CDR3 has 18 amino acids. DNA for the CDR3: TGTGCCAGCAGTCCGGGGAGGCTTGGTCTATCTGGGGCCAACGTCCTGACTTTC. As protein: CASSPGRLGLSGANVLTF.

This chain joins TRBV7-8 and TRBJ1-1, with a possible D match to TRBD1 (6 bases). Trimming removed 1 base at V and 0 bases at J, with 12 bases between. The germline gives CDR1 SGHVS, CDR2 FQNEAQ. The CDR3 is 16 residues long. The CDR3 loop reads CASSLGSGALNTEAFF. The CDR3 DNA is TGTGCCAGCAGCTTAGGATCAGGGGCCTTGAACACTGAAGCTTTCTTT.

This clonotype was recorded many times. V usage is TRBV7-9 and J usage is TRBJ1-6; D uncertain. Between the trimmed V and J ends, which lost 5 bases and 9 bases, there was a span of 14 bases. The CDR3 is 14 amino acids. The germline V gene encodes CDR1 SEHNR and CDR2 FQNEAQ (reference sequence). In nucleotides, the CDR3 is TGTGCCAGCAGCCGCACTTTTACAACTTCACCCCTCCACTTT. Encoded protein: CASSRTFTTSPLHF.

The rearrangement uses TRBV5-1 and TRBJ1-4, with D uncertain. Between the trimmed V and J ends, which lost 7 bases and 8 bases, there was a span of 12 bases. CDR3 length: 12 residues. CDR1 and CDR2 from the germline V gene are SGHRS and YFSETQ. DNA for the CDR3: TGCGCCAGCGGAGTGGACTTCGAAAAACTGTTTTTT. It encodes CASGVDFEKLFF. Full variable domain (remainder filled in from reference TRBV5-1 and TRBJ1-4): KAGVTQTPRYLIKTRGQQVTLSCSPISGHRSVSWYQQTPGQGLQFLFEYFSETQRNKGNFPGRFSGRQFSNSRSEMNVSTLELGDSALYLCASGVDFEKLFFGSGTQLSVL.

This clonotype was seen a handful of times. This chain uses TRBV4-2 with TRBJ1-1; D unresolved. The CDR3 has 14 amino acids. Germline V gene sequence: CDR1 LGHNA, CDR2 YNFKEQ. V dropped 1 base and J dropped 4 bases, with 10 bases sitting between them. The CDR3 loop reads CASSQGRQSTEAFF. DNA for the CDR3: TGTGCCAGCAGCCAAGGTCGGCAGAGCACTGAAGCTTTCTTT.

In regard to this clonotype: A much larger clone sits a single nucleotide away, making a read error possible. The chain has TRBV25-1 and TRBJ2-7; tentative D call: TRBD2 (6 bases). CDR1 is MGHDK, CDR2 SYGVNS, per germline. CDR3 size: 16 residues. Trimming took off 2 bases at V and 5 bases at J, with 19 bases between the two ends. The CDR3 DNA reads TGTGCCAGCAGTGAAGCAAGCGGGCGCCCCAACGACGAGCAGTACTTC. This sequence encodes CASSEASGRPNDEQYF.

This clonotype was counted at least ten times. This chain uses TRBV9 with TRBJ1-5; no definite D call. The CDR3 extends over 14 amino acids. Trimming left V 1 base short and J 3 bases short, with 8 bases between. Germline V gene data show CDR1 as SGDLS and CDR2 as YYNGEE. CDR3 protein: CASSVFDSNQPQHF. CDR3 in DNA: TGTGCCAGCAGCGTATTTGACTCCAATCAGCCCCAGCATTTT. Full variable domain (missing parts from reference TRBV9 and TRBJ1-5): DSGVTQTPKHLITATGQRVTLRCSPRSGDLSVYWYQQSLDQGLQFLIQYYNGEERAKGNILERFSAQQFPDLHSELNLSSLELGDSALYFCASSVFDSNQPQHFGDGTRLSIL.

V and J are TRBV7-9 and TRBJ1-6; no definite D call. The CDR3 is made up of 12 amino acids. Deletions cut 1 base from V and 5 bases from J, with 0 bases between. Germline CDR1 SEHNR, CDR2 FQNEAQ (reference sequence). The DNA of the CDR3 is TGTGCCAGCAGCTTAGATAATTCACCCCTCCACTTT. It yields the protein CASSLDNSPLHF.

There are a few counts of this clonotype. The rearrangement uses TRBV4-1 and TRBJ2-3; D is uncertain. This CDR3 comprises 16 residues. Germline-derived CDR1 and CDR2 are MGHRA and YSYEKL. V lost 0 bases and J 3 bases, leaving 13 bases between the germline ends. This chain's CDR3 is CASSQDLMGSTDTQYF. CDR3 DNA sequence: TGCGCCAGCAGCCAAGATCTGATGGGTTCGACAGATACGCAGTATTTT.

This clonotype was found many times. The chain is built from TRBV6-5 and TRBJ2-2, with 7 bases fitting TRBD1. Germline loops: CDR1 MNHEY, CDR2 SVGAGI. J lost 2 bases, V lost 4 bases, and 4 bases had no gene match. The CDR3 runs 15 residues. The CDR3, as DNA: TGTGCCAGCAGTTCCCGACAGGGCAACACCGGGGAGCTGTTTTTT. Translated: CASSSRQGNTGELFF.